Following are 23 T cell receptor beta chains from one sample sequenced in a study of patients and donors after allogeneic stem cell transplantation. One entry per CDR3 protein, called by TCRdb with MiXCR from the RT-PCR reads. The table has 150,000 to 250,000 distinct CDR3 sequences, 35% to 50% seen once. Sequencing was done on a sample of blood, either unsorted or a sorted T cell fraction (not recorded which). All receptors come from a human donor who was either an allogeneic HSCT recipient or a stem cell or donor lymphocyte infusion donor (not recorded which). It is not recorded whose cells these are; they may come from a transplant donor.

CDR3 region: CASSLRFRAWTGELFF. For the CDR3, the DNA is TGTGCCAGCAGCTTGAGGTTTCGGGCTTGGACCGGGGAGCTGTTTTTT. V and J are TRBV5-5 and TRBJ2-2; D ambiguous. This CDR3 has 16 amino acids. Trimming cost V 1 base and J 5 bases, with 15 bases left between them. Germline V lookup: CDR1 SGHKS, CDR2 YYEKEE (reference sequence).

CDR3 protein: CSAAGITSYEQYF. Written as DNA, the CDR3 is TGCAGTGCTGCCGGGATTACTTCCTACGAGCAGTACTTC. The chain employs TRBV20-1 and TRBJ2-7, with D tentatively TRBD2 (5 bases). Germline CDR1 is DFQATT and CDR2 is SNEGSKA (reference sequence). The CDR3 is 13 residues long. V was clipped by 5 bases and J by 1 base, with 12 bases between them.

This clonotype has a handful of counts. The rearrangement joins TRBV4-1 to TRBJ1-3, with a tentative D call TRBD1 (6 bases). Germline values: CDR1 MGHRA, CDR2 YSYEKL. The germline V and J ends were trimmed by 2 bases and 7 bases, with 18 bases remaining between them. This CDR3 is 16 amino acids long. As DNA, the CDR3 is TGCGCCAGCAGCCAACCCCGGGACACCCGAGGTAACACCATATATTTT. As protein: CASSQPRDTRGNTIYF.

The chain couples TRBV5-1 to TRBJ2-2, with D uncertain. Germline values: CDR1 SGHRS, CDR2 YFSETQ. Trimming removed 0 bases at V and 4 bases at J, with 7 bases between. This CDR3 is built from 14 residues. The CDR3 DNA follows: TGCGCCAGCAGCTTGGTGGAGAGCACCGGGGAGCTGTTTTTT. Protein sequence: CASSLVESTGELFF. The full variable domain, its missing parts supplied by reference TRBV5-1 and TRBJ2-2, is KAGVTQTPRYLIKTRGQQVTLSCSPISGHRSVSWYQQTPGQGLQFLFEYFSETQRNKGNFPGRFSGRQFSNSRSEMNVSTLELGDSALYLCASSLVESTGELFFGEGSRLTVL.

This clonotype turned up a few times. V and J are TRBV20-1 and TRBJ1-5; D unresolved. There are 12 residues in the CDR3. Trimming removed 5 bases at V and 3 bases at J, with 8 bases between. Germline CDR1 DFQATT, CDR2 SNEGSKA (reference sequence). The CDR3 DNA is TGCAGTGCTGTGGGTCTCAATCAGCCCCAGCATTTT. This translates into CSAVGLNQPQHF.

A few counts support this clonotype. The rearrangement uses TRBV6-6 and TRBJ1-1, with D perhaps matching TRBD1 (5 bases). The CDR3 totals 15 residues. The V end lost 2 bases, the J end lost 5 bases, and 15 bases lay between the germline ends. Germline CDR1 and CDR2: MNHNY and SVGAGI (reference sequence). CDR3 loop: CASSYNVRGRTEAFF. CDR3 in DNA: TGTGCCAGCAGTTACAATGTGAGGGGTAGGACTGAAGCTTTCTTT.

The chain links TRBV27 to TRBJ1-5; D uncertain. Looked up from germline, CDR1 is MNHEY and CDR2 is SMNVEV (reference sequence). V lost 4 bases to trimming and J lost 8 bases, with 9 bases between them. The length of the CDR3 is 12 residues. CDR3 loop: CASSSGIEPQHF. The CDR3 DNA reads TGTGCCAGCAGTTCGGGGATTGAGCCCCAGCATTTT.

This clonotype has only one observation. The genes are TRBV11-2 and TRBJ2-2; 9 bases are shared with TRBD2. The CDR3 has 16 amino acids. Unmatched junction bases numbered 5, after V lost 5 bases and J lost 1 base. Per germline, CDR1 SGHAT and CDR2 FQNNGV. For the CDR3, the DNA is TGTGCCAGCAGCCCCGATAGCGGGAGGAACACCGGGGAGCTGTTTTTT. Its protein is CASSPDSGRNTGELFF.

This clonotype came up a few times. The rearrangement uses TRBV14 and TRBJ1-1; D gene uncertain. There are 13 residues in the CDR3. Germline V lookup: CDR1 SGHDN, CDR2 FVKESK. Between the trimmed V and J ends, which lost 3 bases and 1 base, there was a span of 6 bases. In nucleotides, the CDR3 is TGTGCCAGCAGCCACCGGACGAACACTGAAGCTTTCTTT. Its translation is CASSHRTNTEAFF.

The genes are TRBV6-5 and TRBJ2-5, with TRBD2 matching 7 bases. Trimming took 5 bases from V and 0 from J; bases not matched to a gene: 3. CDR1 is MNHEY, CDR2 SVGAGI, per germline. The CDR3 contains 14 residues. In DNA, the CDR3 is TGTGCCAGCAGTCCTCTAGCGGACCAAGAGACCCAGTACTTC. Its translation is CASSPLADQETQYF.

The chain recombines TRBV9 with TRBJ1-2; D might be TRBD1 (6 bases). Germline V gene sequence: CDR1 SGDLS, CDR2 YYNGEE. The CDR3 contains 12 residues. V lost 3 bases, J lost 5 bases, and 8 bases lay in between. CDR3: CASSEGHYGYTF. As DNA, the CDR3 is TGTGCCAGCAGCGAGGGACATTATGGCTACACCTTC.

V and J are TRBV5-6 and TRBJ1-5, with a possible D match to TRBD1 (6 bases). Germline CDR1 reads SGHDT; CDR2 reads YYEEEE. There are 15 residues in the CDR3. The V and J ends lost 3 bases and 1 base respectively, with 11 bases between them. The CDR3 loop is CASSWGGGSNQPQHF. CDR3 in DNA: TGTGCCAGCAGCTGGGGAGGGGGGAGCAATCAGCCCCAGCATTTT.

As DNA, the CDR3 is TGCGCCAGCAGCCAAGGGGGTAGCGGCTACGAGCAGTACTTC. Translated, it gives CASSQGGSGYEQYF. This sequence joins TRBV4-1 and TRBJ2-7; TRBD2 might be the D (6 bases). V was pared by 1 base and J by 3 bases, with 10 bases between. The CDR3 loop spans 14 amino acids. The germline V gene has CDR1 MGHRA and CDR2 YSYEKL.

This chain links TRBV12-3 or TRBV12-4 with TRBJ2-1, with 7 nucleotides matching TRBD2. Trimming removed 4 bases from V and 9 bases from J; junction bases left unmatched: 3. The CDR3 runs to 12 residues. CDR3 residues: CASSWAGVEQFF. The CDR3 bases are TGTGCCAGCAGTTGGGCGGGAGTTGAGCAGTTCTTC.

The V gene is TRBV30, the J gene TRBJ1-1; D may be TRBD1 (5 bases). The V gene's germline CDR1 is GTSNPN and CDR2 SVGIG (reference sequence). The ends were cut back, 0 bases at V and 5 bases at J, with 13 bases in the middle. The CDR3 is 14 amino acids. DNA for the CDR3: TGTGCCTGGAGTGTTGCGGGGCCGGGGACTGAAGCTTTCTTT. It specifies CAWSVAGPGTEAFF.

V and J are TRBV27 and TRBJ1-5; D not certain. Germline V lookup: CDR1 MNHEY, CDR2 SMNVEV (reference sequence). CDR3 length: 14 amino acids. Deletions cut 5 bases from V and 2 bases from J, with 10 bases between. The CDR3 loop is CASSTIQGNQPQHF. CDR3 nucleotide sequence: TGTGCCAGCAGTACCATTCAGGGCAATCAGCCCCAGCATTTT.

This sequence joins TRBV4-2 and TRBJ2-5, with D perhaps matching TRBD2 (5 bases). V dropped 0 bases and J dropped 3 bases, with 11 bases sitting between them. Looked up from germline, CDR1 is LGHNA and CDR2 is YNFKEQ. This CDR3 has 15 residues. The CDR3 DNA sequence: TGTGCCAGCAGCCAAGACCCCGGGGAGAAAGAGACCCAGTACTTC. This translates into CASSQDPGEKETQYF.

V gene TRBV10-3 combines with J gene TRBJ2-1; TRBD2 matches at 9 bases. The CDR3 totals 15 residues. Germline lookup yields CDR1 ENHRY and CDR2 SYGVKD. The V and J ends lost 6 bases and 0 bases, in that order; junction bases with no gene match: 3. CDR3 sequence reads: CAIRDSGSSYNEQFF. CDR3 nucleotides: TGTGCCATCAGGGATAGCGGGAGCTCCTACAATGAGCAGTTCTTC.

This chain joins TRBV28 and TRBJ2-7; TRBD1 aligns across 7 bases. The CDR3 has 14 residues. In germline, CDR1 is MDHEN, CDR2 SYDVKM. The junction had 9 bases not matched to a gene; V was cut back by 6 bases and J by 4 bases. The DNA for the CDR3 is TGTGCCAGCAGCCCCGGGACAGAGCATTACGAGCAGTACTTC. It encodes CASSPGTEHYEQYF.

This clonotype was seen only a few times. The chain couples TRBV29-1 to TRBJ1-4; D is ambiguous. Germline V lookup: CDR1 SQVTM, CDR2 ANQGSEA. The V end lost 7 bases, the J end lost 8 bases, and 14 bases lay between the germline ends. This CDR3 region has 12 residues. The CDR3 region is CSATDPGEKLFF. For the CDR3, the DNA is TGCAGCGCTACAGACCCTGGGGAAAAACTGTTTTTT.

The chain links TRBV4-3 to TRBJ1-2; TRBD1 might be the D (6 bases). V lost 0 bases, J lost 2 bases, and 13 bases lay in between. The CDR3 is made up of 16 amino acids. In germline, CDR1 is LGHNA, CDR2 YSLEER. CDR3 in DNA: TGCGCCAGCAGCCAAGATTCAAGGGGGGCGAACTATGGCTACACCTTC. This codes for CASSQDSRGANYGYTF.

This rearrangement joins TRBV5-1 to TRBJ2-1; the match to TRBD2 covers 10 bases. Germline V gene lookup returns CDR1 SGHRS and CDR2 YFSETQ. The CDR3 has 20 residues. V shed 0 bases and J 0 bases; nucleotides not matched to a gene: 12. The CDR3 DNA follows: TGCGCCAGCAGCTTGGGACTAGCGGGCCATATTTCTAGCTCCTACAATGAGCAGTTCTTC. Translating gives CASSLGLAGHISSSYNEQFF.

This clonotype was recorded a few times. The CDR3 loop reads CASRDRGGSNQPQHF. In nucleotides, the CDR3 is TGTGCCAGCAGAGATAGAGGGGGGAGCAATCAGCCCCAGCATTTT. V gene TRBV7-2 combines with J gene TRBJ1-5; the D gene is possibly TRBD1 (6 bases). The CDR3 is 15 amino acids. Germline values: CDR1 SGHTA, CDR2 FQGNSA. The V end lost 6 bases, the J end lost 1 base, and 13 bases lay between the germline ends. Variable domain in full (rest from reference TRBV7-2 and TRBJ1-5): GAGVSQSPSNKVTEKGKDVELRCDPISGHTALYWYRQSLGQGLEFLIYFQGNSAPDKSGLPSDRFSAERTGGSVSTLTIQRTQQEDSAVYLCASRDRGGSNQPQHFGDGTRLSIL.